This is a list of T cell receptor beta chains from one sample in a study of Graves' ophthalmopathy and Graves' hyperthyroidism. MiXCR, run by TCRdb on the multiplex PCR reads, gives a single entry per CDR3 protein. This sample carries about 620,000 distinct CDR3 sequences, 20% to 25% of them seen once, and the ten largest clones take around 6.5%. What was sequenced was peripheral blood. All receptors come from a young woman with stable Graves' hyperthyroidism. Some clones in this sample may be carry-over from other donors' samples. CDR3s include the opening cysteine and the closing phenylalanine or tryptophan. D genes are given only for firm matches. Clone size appears in some rows only: once, few, many, or a class for an expanded clone.

CDR3 DNA	CDR3 protein	CDR3 length	D gene	V gene	J gene	clone size
TGTGCCAGCAGCTTTCGGAGCCCCATGAACACTGAAGCTTTCTTT	CASSFRSPMNTEAFF	15	.	TRBV7-4	TRBJ1-1	.
TGTGCCAGCAGCTCGGGACTAGCGGGAGTAGGCGAGCAGTACTTC	CASSSGLAGVGEQYF	15	TRBD2	TRBV7-9	TRBJ2-7	.
TGTGCCAGCACCCGAAAAAATCTCGGGACTTCGTTTGGCTACACCTTC	CASTRKNLGTSFGYTF	16	.	TRBV6-1	TRBJ1-2	.
TGTGCCAGCAGCCAAGGGGGATATATCACTGAAGCTTTCTTT	CASSQGGYITEAFF	14	.	TRBV4-2	TRBJ1-1	many
TGCAGTGCCCTGACAGAAAGGAACGTCCTGACTTTC	CSALTERNVLTF	12	.	TRBV20-1	TRBJ2-6	few
TGTGCCAGTATTGCCCAGGGGGGACGATCACCCCTCCACTTT	CASIAQGGRSPLHF	14	TRBD1	TRBV19	TRBJ1-6	once
TGTGCCAGCAGCTTAACCGTTCGGGGGACTGAAGCTTTCTTT	CASSLTVRGTEAFF	14	.	TRBV7-3	TRBJ1-1	.
TGTGCCAGCCAGAAGGGGGATCAGCCCCAGCATTTT	CASQKGDQPQHF	12	.	TRBV6-1	TRBJ1-5	.
TGCGCCAGCAGCCAAGACGGACAGGGGTCAGGAAACACCATATATTTT	CASSQDGQGSGNTIYF	16	TRBD1	TRBV4-1	TRBJ1-3	many
TGTGCCAGCAGCCTCGACCGAGAATTACGGCCCCTCCACTTT	CASSLDRELRPLHF	14	.	TRBV6-2/TRBV6-3	TRBJ1-6	many
TGTGCCAGCAGCTATGACAGGGCGCCGAATTCACCCCTCCACTTT	CASSYDRAPNSPLHF	15	TRBD1	TRBV7-9	TRBJ1-6	once
TGCAGTGCTCCCGGACAGGTGCAGGGAGGGGAGCTGTTTTTT	CSAPGQVQGGELFF	14	TRBD1	TRBV20-1	TRBJ2-2	many
TGTGCCAGCAGCTTATTGGGGCAAGTGAACACCGGGGAGCTGTTTTTT	CASSLLGQVNTGELFF	16	.	TRBV7-6	TRBJ2-2	few
TGCAGTGCTAGAGATCTCCACAGGGGGCTAAATTCACCCCTCCACTTT	CSARDLHRGLNSPLHF	16	TRBD1	TRBV20-1	TRBJ1-6	many
TGTGCCAGCAGGGAGACGTTAGGACAGGGGGCCGGGGAGCTGTTTTTT	CASRETLGQGAGELFF	16	TRBD1	TRBV6-1	TRBJ2-2	many
TGTGCCAGCAGTTTAAAGCGGGGTGGAGGTATCCAAGAGACCCAGTACTTC	CASSLKRGGGIQETQYF	17	TRBD2	TRBV12-3/TRBV12-4	TRBJ2-5	many
TGTGCCAGCAGTCCGACGGAGATCACCTACGAGCAGTACTTC	CASSPTEITYEQYF	14	.	TRBV6-2/TRBV6-3	TRBJ2-7	.